This T cell receptor beta chain was profiled in a study of human T cells and chemical hapten exposure. At the level of the study: From small differences in pooled library volume came most of the variation in per-sample TCR yields.

This clonotype was observed once. Its antigen is still unknown. TCRdb used MiXCR to reprocess the RACE reads, holding one entry per CDR3 protein. The table has approximately 400,000 distinct CDR3 sequences, around 5% seen once. Findings and limits, study-wide: Large CDR3 similarity clusters arose significantly more often from expanded TCRs than from controls.

This sample's time point: patch test 1, 2 weeks after DPC sensitization. Treatment: therapeutic diphenylcyclopropenone sensitization with weekly scalp DPC. This CDR3 spans 15 amino acids. Trimming removed 0 bases from V and 5 bases from J, with 14 bases in between. CDR1 and CDR2 from the germline V gene are SNHLY and FYNNEI. The material was whole blood, obtained in connection with sensitization to the hapten diphenylcyclopropenone (DPC). This rearrangement joins TRBV2 to TRBJ2-7; D gene ambiguous. This receptor was identified in a woman in her 50s with alopecia areata. Some clones in this sample may be carry-over from other donors' samples. CDR3 nucleotide sequence: TGTGCCAGCAGTGAAGCCCCCCGTATCGGCCACGAGCAGTACTTC. Protein: CASSEAPRIGHEQYF.